This passage covers 17 T cell receptor beta chains from one sample sequenced in a study of human T cells and chemical hapten exposure. Sample treatment: therapeutic diphenylcyclopropenone sensitization with weekly scalp DPC. Within the library, unique molecular identifiers were attached to each individual cDNA molecule. TCRdb processed the reads anew with MiXCR; each CDR3 protein has one entry. Of some 4,600 distinct CDR3 sequences listed, about 52% are singletons. The material was whole blood, obtained before DPC sensitization or 2, 6, or about 24 weeks after (not recorded which). The source of these receptors is an adult with alopecia areata. Some clones in this sample may be carry-over from other donors' samples. This table probably holds off-target reads from a library built for another chain.

The chain is built from TRBV2 and TRBJ2-7, with a tentative D call TRBD2 (5 bases). Germline V CDR1 and CDR2: SNHLY, FYNNEI. There are 14 residues in the CDR3. V lost 6 bases, J lost 3 bases, and 15 bases lay in between. The DNA of the CDR3 is TGTGCCAGCAGAGACTCCGGAGGTATCTACGAGCAGTACTTC. Translation: CASRDSGGIYEQYF.

This chain uses TRBV6-6 with TRBJ1-5, with 8 bases lining up with TRBD1. Germline V CDR1 and CDR2: MNHNY, SVGAGI (reference sequence). The V gene end was trimmed by 7 bases and the J gene end by 2 bases; junction bases not matched to a gene: 7. This CDR3 contains 15 residues. The chain's CDR3 is CASKDGQGGNQPQHF. DNA of the CDR3: TGTGCCAGCAAAGACGGACAGGGTGGCAATCAGCCCCAGCATTTT.

This clonotype came up once. The CDR3 loop is CASSLTGTANQNIQYF. The CDR3 bases are TGTGCCAGCAGCTTAACGGGGACAGCTAACCAAAACATTCAGTACTTC. The chain combines TRBV7-3 with TRBJ2-4, with 7 bases identical to TRBD1. V gave up 0 bases and J gave up 5 bases; unmatched junction bases: 7. Germline-derived CDR1 and CDR2 are SGHTA and FQGTGA. This CDR3 spans 16 amino acids.

The V call is TRBV18, the J call TRBJ2-7; D might be TRBD2 (5 bases). Germline V gene lookup returns CDR1 KGHSH and CDR2 LQKENI. CDR3 size: 13 residues. With 5 bases removed from V and 5 bases from J, the gap between germline ends came to 13 bases. The CDR3, as DNA: TGTGCCAGCTCAGGAGAGAGCGGCCACGAGCAGTACTTC. This sequence encodes CASSGESGHEQYF.

V usage is TRBV11-2 and J usage is TRBJ2-1; possible D gene TRBD1, 5 bases. The germline V and J ends were trimmed by 1 base and 7 bases, with 17 bases remaining between them. Germline V lookup: CDR1 SGHAT, CDR2 FQNNGV. The CDR3 spans 16 residues. The CDR3 spells CASSLVAGLLQNEQFF. DNA for the CDR3: TGTGCCAGCAGCTTAGTTGCAGGGCTACTGCAGAATGAGCAGTTCTTC.

This clonotype has more than one count but fewer than ten. V usage is TRBV28 and J usage is TRBJ2-3; 7 nucleotides line up with TRBD1. V shed 6 bases, J shed 9 bases, and the junction held 6 bases outside the gene matches. Germline V gene data show CDR1 as MDHEN and CDR2 as SYDVKM. The CDR3 extends over 12 amino acids. CDR3 sequence (DNA): TGTGCCAGCAGCATCCCGGGACAGACGCAGTATTTT. As protein: CASSIPGQTQYF.

This chain uses TRBV5-1 with TRBJ2-2; unclear D gene. The V and J ends lost 6 bases and 5 bases respectively, with 11 bases between them. CDR3 length equals 13 residues. In germline, CDR1 is SGHRS, CDR2 YFSETQ. The CDR3 protein is CASTVVGTGELFF. Here the CDR3 DNA reads TGCGCCAGCACCGTGGTGGGGACCGGGGAGCTGTTTTTT.

This chain links TRBV10-1 with TRBJ2-7; 9 nucleotides agree with TRBD1. This CDR3 contains 13 residues. Losses at the gene ends were 6 bases for V and 2 bases for J; bases not matched to a gene: 2. From germline, CDR1 is WNHNN and CDR2 SYGVQD (reference sequence). CDR3 nucleotides: TGCGCCAGCAGGGACAGGGGACCCTACGAGCAGTACTTC. Translating it yields CASRDRGPYEQYF.

The rearrangement links TRBV5-1 to TRBJ2-5; possible D gene TRBD2, 6 bases. V shed 1 base and J shed 1 base, with 8 bases lying between them. CDR3 length: 14 residues. Germline CDR1 SGHRS, CDR2 YFSETQ. The CDR3 coding sequence is TGCGCCAGCAGCTTGCCCGGGGGCCAAGAGACCCAGTACTTC. This gives the protein CASSLPGGQETQYF. The whole variable domain, remainder taken from reference TRBV5-1 and TRBJ2-5, is KAGVTQTPRYLIKTRGQQVTLSCSPISGHRSVSWYQQTPGQGLQFLFEYFSETQRNKGNFPGRFSGRQFSNSRSEMNVSTLELGDSALYLCASSLPGGQETQYFGPGTRLLVL.

In this sample, this clonotype turned up a few times. The chain uses TRBV28 and TRBJ2-7; the match to TRBD2 covers 8 bases. The CDR3 covers 12 residues. V shed 7 bases, J shed 7 bases, and the junction held 6 bases outside the gene matches. The germline V gene has CDR1 MDHEN and CDR2 SYDVKM. The DNA of the CDR3 is TGTGCCAGCACTAGCGGGTCCTGGGAGCAGTACTTC. Its translation is CASTSGSWEQYF.

J is TRBJ2-1 and V is TRBV18; either TRBD1 or TRBD2 may supply D (5 bases each). Germline-derived CDR1 and CDR2 are KGHSH and LQKENI. Trimming stripped 3 bases from V and 9 bases from J, with 12 bases between. There are 13 residues in the CDR3. The chain's CDR3 is CASSPRGEGEQFF. CDR3 coding DNA: TGTGCCAGCTCACCCCGGGGCGAGGGTGAGCAGTTCTTC.

The chain combines TRBV20-1 with TRBJ1-1; D call uncertain. V shed 5 bases and J shed 4 bases, with 17 bases lying between them. This CDR3 spans 14 amino acids. Per the germline V gene, CDR1 is DFQATT and CDR2 is SNEGSKA (reference sequence). The CDR3 sequence is CSAWRTPSLTEAFF. The CDR3 bases are TGCAGTGCTTGGCGGACTCCCTCACTCACTGAAGCTTTCTTT.

This clonotype came up a few times. This chain joins TRBV6-2 or TRBV6-3 and TRBJ2-3, with a weak D call TRBD1 (6 bases). V was trimmed by 7 bases and J by 3 bases, leaving 23 bases between them. The CDR3 spans 17 residues. Germline loops: CDR1 MNHEY, CDR2 SVGEGT. CDR3 sequence reads: CASTLGPGSTGTDTQYF. In DNA, the CDR3 is TGTGCCAGCACCCTTGGCCCCGGGTCGACAGGAACAGATACGCAGTATTTT.

J is TRBJ2-7 and V is TRBV5-1, with 8 bases that match TRBD1. Germline lookup yields CDR1 SGHRS and CDR2 YFSETQ. The CDR3 is 14 residues long. V trimming: 4 bases; J trimming: 2 bases; junction bases outside the gene matches: 5. CDR3 DNA: TGCGCCAGCAGCCCCGGACAGGGACCCTACGAGCAGTACTTC. It encodes CASSPGQGPYEQYF.

This clonotype has more than one count but fewer than ten. The CDR3 DNA reads TGTGCCAGCAGCCCCCGAGGGGGCACAGATACGCAGTATTTT. Protein product: CASSPRGGTDTQYF. The V gene is TRBV13, the J gene TRBJ2-3; possibly TRBD1 or TRBD2 for D (5 bases each). The V end lost 5 bases, the J end lost 1 base, and 10 bases lay between the germline ends. This CDR3 has 14 residues. Per the germline V gene, CDR1 is PRHDT and CDR2 is FYEKMQ (reference sequence).

The chain carries TRBV14 and TRBJ2-2; D not certain. There are 13 residues in the CDR3. Germline loops: CDR1 SGHDN, CDR2 FVKESK. V was clipped by 4 bases and J by 5 bases, with 8 bases between them. The CDR3 DNA follows: TGTGCCAGCAGCCCTAGGACGACCGGGGAGCTGTTTTTT. Residues: CASSPRTTGELFF.

In its sample, this clonotype was seen a few times. This rearrangement joins TRBV5-1 to TRBJ2-7; either TRBD1 or TRBD2 may fit D (5 bases each). Germline V gene lookup returns CDR1 SGHRS and CDR2 YFSETQ. The CDR3 contains 15 residues. Trimming removed 0 bases from V and 3 bases from J, with 13 bases in between. The CDR3: CASSLDSGRYYEQYF. CDR3 nucleotides: TGCGCCAGCAGCTTGGATTCGGGACGGTACTACGAGCAGTACTTC.